A single TCR beta chain is shown here with its context. This clonotype was recorded a few times. Its antigen is not yet known. It has no much larger one-base neighbor in the sample; base qualities were not kept. Instrument on record: Illumina NovaSeq 6000. TCR cDNA was made using 5'RACE template switching, a step that added a universal primer site and unique molecular identifiers. cDNA synthesis was primed from both the TCR alpha and TCR beta constant segments. Two PCR steps were used to amplify libraries, with sample barcodes and sequencing adapters being added in the second step. Sequencing of libraries was performed on Illumina HiSeq 2500 (2x100 bp) or NovaSeq (2x150 bp). In the source study's methods: MIGEC was used to demultiplex reads and collapse the reads into UMI consensus sequences, and MiXCR was used for V(D)J alignment. Vaccine-responding clonotypes were identified with edgeR using replicate PBMC samples, with FDR below 0.01 and a log2 fold change above 5 up to day 15 being required. Bulk clonotypes were assigned CD4 or CD8 identity according to which sequenced CD4 or CD8 repertoire held them at higher abundance. TCRdb reprocessed the public reads (quality trimming at Q25 with fastp, clone calling with MiXCR) and kept in-frame beta chains. Identical CDR3 proteins give one entry, which carries the most common genes and DNA. The V and J calls shown here were made by TCRdb, not taken from the authors' results. A total of around 330,000 distinct CDR3 sequences appear in this sample, around 3.6% of them only once. About 20% of the sample lies in the top ten.

There are 15 amino acids in the CDR3, from cysteine to phenylalanine inclusive. The only DNA kept is the CDR3, 45 bases in frame from the first base. V and J are truncated by 5 bases and 1 base respectively, leaving an intervening sequence of 14 bases. CDR1 and CDR2 are drawn from the germline V gene (reference sequence): LGHDT, YNNKEL. The entry originates in a study of T cells after yellow fever vaccination (dated by TCRdb to about 2019). At the level of the whole study: Libraries from fractions with low cell numbers were prepared with the SMART-Seq v4 Ultra Low Input RNA kit. To follow T-cell clones before and after primary and booster YFV17D yellow fever vaccination, bulk TCR alpha and beta repertoires were sequenced over time. Blood samples were taken at several timepoints before and after primary and secondary immunization, and bulk PBMC replicates and cell subsets were isolated. Two healthy male donors, one aged 18 to 30 and one aged 30 to 40 years, made up the cohort.

The meaning of the sample's treatment or condition label: live attenuated yellow fever vaccine strain. At each blood-draw timepoint, two biological replicates of bulk PBMCs were obtained. A standard Ficoll-Paque protocol was used to isolate PBMCs from peripheral blood. TriZol was used to extract RNA from bulk PBMCs, CD4 and CD8 fractions, and dextramer-positive and dextramer-negative fractions. Paper-wide results and their limitations: The secondary T-cell response was found to be weaker but faster than the primary response, with a peak reached on day 5 rather than on day 15. A small fraction of clonotypes appeared in both the CD4 and CD8 compartments, likely as a result of convergent recombination. Most clones expanded after primary vaccination were re-detected after the booster (about 95% of CD4 and around 88% of CD8), suggesting broad memory maintenance. Because the study included only a couple of donors, the extent to which the findings can be generalized is limited. Computational filtering was needed because FACS-sorted repertoires could contain abundant contaminating clonotypes from the bulk population.

The sequences come from PBMCs, collected on the day of the yellow fever booster vaccination. This sequence uses TRBV3-1 and TRBJ2-5, with TRBD1 as a weak D call on 5 bases. The TCR comes from a man between 18 and 29 years old who received the YFV17D yellow fever vaccine. CDR3 region: CASSEWQGIQETQYF. The bases read TGTGCCAGCAGCGAATGGCAGGGTATCCAAGAGACCCAGTACTTC.